The 4 T cell receptor beta chains given below trace back to one sample, sequenced in a study of blood T cell repertoires in COVID-19. The method was immunoSEQ multiplex PCR; TCRdb's version includes in-frame clones alone and lacks a portion of them. Of about 200,000 clones in the sample, 75% to 90% were seen once. Sequencing input: PBMCs or T cells enriched from blood (not recorded which). The receptors derive from a woman aged 25 to 39 who had recovered from COVID-19.

The V gene is TRBV30, the J gene TRBJ2-7; 8 bases match TRBD1. CDR3 length: 15 residues. Per the germline V gene, CDR1 is GTSNPN and CDR2 is SVGIG (reference sequence). V lost 2 bases and J lost 3; bases outside the gene matches: 9. The CDR3 nucleotides are TGTGCCTGGAGTTTCGGACAGGGAAGTGGCTACGAGCAGTACTTC. Encoded protein: CAWSFGQGSGYEQYF. The full variable domain, completed using reference TRBV30 and TRBJ2-7, is SQTIHQWPATLVQPVGSPLSLECTVEGTSNPNLYWYRQAAGRGLQLLFYSVGIGQISSEVPQNLSASRPQDRQFILSSKKLLLSDSGFYLCAWSFGQGSGYEQYFGPGTRLTVT.

The gene calls are TRBV24-1 and TRBJ2-3, with TRBD1 matching over 7 bases. The V gene end was trimmed by 8 bases and the J gene end by 1 base; junction bases not matched to a gene: 8. Germline-derived CDR1 and CDR2 are KGHDR and SFDVKD. This CDR3 is built from 15 residues. DNA of the CDR3: TGTGCCACCACAGCAAGCGACAGGGGCACAGATACGCAGTATTTT. Residues: CATTASDRGTDTQYF.

This chain joins TRBV5-1 and TRBJ2-1; 7 bases map to TRBD2. Germline values: CDR1 SGHRS, CDR2 YFSETQ. This CDR3 region has 14 residues. The junction had 4 bases not matched to a gene; V was cut back by 2 bases and J by 5 bases. This CDR3 reads CASSLAGNHNEQFF. The DNA of the CDR3 is TGCGCCAGCAGCTTAGCGGGGAACCACAATGAGCAGTTCTTC.

This chain links TRBV6-5 with TRBJ1-1; the D gene is possibly TRBD1 (5 bases). V gave up 2 bases and J gave up 2 bases, with 9 bases separating them. Germline values: CDR1 MNHEY, CDR2 SVGAGI. The CDR3 is made up of 14 amino acids. The CDR3 DNA reads TGTGCCAGCAGTTACCAGGGCCTCAACACTGAAGCTTTCTTT. Amino acids: CASSYQGLNTEAFF.